This T cell receptor (beta chain) was observed in a study of identical twins. Findings and limits, study-wide: Some out-of-frame alpha sequences were shared by twins, and these showed excess low generation probability. Fewer insertions characterized abundant cord blood beta clonotypes, whereas memory repertoires showed none.

This clonotype turned up a few times. The antigen is not known. This CDR3 contains 12 residues. Germline assignment: CDR1 SNHLY and CDR2 FYNNEI. V was cut by 7 bases and J by 1 base, with 5 bases left in between. Using its own MiXCR run on the 5' RACE reads, TCRdb lists one record per CDR3 protein. The sample yields about 920,000 distinct CDR3 sequences, roughly an eighth seen once. Separately, the same data were catalogued under a study of yellow fever vaccine responses in identical twins. That work states: On the reported evidence, twins' vaccine T cell responses seemed partly convergent and partly personalized.

Sequencing used PBMCs. This chain links TRBV2 with TRBJ1-5, with D uncertain. This TCR was recovered from a woman aged 18-29 years in good health. CDR3 loop: CASKTSNQPQHF. The CDR3 nucleotides are TGTGCCAGCAAAACCAGCAATCAGCCCCAGCATTTT.